This T cell receptor (beta chain) was obtained from a study of shared clonotypes between healthy human individuals (dated by TCRdb to 2019 to 2021). In the study overall: A couple of women and three men aged 18 to 49 years were included in the cohort. To increase sequencing depth and limit assay-specific biases, TCR repertoire library preparation and sequencing were carried out by different laboratories using diverse techniques. For each donor, three plates each were used for CD4 naive and CD4 memory, two plates were used for CD8 naive, and one plate was used for CD8 memory. The study deeply sequenced blood TCR repertoires of about 5 healthy adults to estimate repertoire size and the extent of clonotype sharing between individuals. Per donor, leukapheresis produced somewhere between about 0.8 and 9 billion PBMCs. Overall results and qualifications from the work: Only blood was sampled, and tissue TCR repertoires likely differ from those in blood. Because the study included only a small number of donors, the genetic and exposure-history diversity represented was limited. When four donors were compared, the shared fraction of clonotypes was 5% to 6.5% for naive CD4, 3.5% for naive CD8, 2.3% for memory CD4, and under 0.5% for memory CD8. Pairwise subsampling led to the expectation that sequencing depth would affect the degree of clonotype sharing among donors. Larger estimated clonotype richness was generally found for naive subsets than for memory subsets. Incomplete sequencing was indicated by rarefaction of sorted-subset datasets, despite the large sequencing depth. Higher generation probabilities were observed for clonotypes shared by all four sorted-subset donors than for non-shared clonotypes.

TCR CDR3 regions were amplified from genomic DNA by multiplex PCR using the deep immunoSEQ assay. Extracted genomic DNA from each cell subset was spread evenly across all wells of several immunoSEQ 96-well plates, with each plate serving as a replicate. For sorted subsets, about 200 ng genomic DNA, equal to tens of thousands of T cell genomes, was loaded into each replicate PCR. Purified libraries were measured with a Qubit 3.0 fluorometer, size-checked on a Bioanalyzer 2100, and measured again with the KAPA Library Quantification kit. A separate single-read 150-cycle Illumina NextSeq 550 flow cell was used to sequence each immunoSEQ 96-well plate. The paper's processing steps were these. The immunoSEQ output contained only junctional sequences without quality scores, so filtering could not match that applied to full-length reads. To assign V/J genes and CDR3, sequences were annotated against IMGT germline references using PyIR, a Python wrapper for IgBLAST v1.9. Any read was removed if the V/J assignment was weak (E-value above 1e-6), the CDR3 was missing, or the read contained stop codons, out-of-frame junctions, or ambiguous translated residues. V3J clonotypes were defined by identical inferred V gene, J gene, and CDR3 amino acid sequence. Percentage overlap between repertoires was calculated by dividing the number of shared unique clonotypes by the size of the smaller repertoire. RTK rarefaction, the Chao1 estimator, and Recon v2.1 estimates of unobserved clonotypes were used to assess repertoire richness. Generation probabilities for all TCRbeta clonotypes obtained by the gDNA method from a handful of donors were computed using OLGA. TCRdb stores this immuneACCESS table with in-frame sequences only. Part of the clones is absent; in the studies checked, under half of the shortfall reflects unresolved V genes, and no reason is known for the rest. V, J and clone size are taken as reported in that table, and D and trimming were inferred from the DNA itself. The sample table contains about 2.2 million clones; only one count was recorded for over 85% of them. Of the sample, around 1.8% falls within the top ten clones.

CDR1 and CDR2 are drawn from the germline V gene (reference sequence): MNHEY, SMNVEV. Ends trimmed: V by 7 bases, J by 1 base; bases unmatched to a gene: 3. From its cysteine to its phenylalanine, the CDR3 spans 13 amino acids. The CDR3 DNA has 39 bases and is translated from base 1. CD8 naive samples consisted of CD45RO-negative cells that were positively selected for CCR7, yielding a CD45RA+CCR7+ population without TemRA cells. Healthy HIV-negative adults with no recently reported acute infections or vaccinations were included as donors. Only Caucasian adults living in Nashville, Tennessee, USA were represented among the donors. Blood was obtained by leukapheresis, after which PBMCs were separated by Ficoll-Histopaque density gradient centrifugation and cryopreserved in liquid nitrogen vapor phase. Analytical flow cytometry was used to check the purity and quantity of each magnetically sorted T cell population. Each sorted fraction had its genomic DNA isolated and then quantified by UV absorbance on a Nanodrop 2000c.

With respect to this clone: What antigen it recognizes has not been identified. Nothing much larger sits one base from this clone, and base qualities are not available. Other DNA sequences in this specimen translate into the identical CDR3.

Input material: naive CD8+ T cells from PBMCs. Explained via the paper, the cell subset or site label denotes: CD45RA+CCR7+. This receptor was identified in a young man in good health. Some clones in this sample may be carry-over from other donors' samples. The sequence links TRBV27 to TRBJ2-7; 8 of the junction bases match TRBD2. CDR3 protein: CASTVAGSYEQYF. The nucleotide sequence is given as TGTGCCAGCACGGTAGCGGGATCCTACGAGCAGTACTTC.